The 24 T cell receptor beta chains in this list originate from one sample, sequenced in a study of shared clonotypes between healthy human individuals. Only in-frame clones appear in the TCRdb table, and some are missing; sequencing was by immunoSEQ multiplex PCR. The table records some 2,000,000 clones, less than 95% of them present only once. The naive CD8 population came from CD45RO-negative cells selected for CCR7, without terminally differentiated effector memory CD45RA+ cells. Source material: naive CD8+ T cells sorted from blood. The receptor source for this set is a man aged 18 to 29 in good health.

This chain uses TRBV7-2 with TRBJ2-7, with 13 bases fitting TRBD2. CDR3 length equals 17 residues. Germline V gene data show CDR1 as SGHTA and CDR2 as FQGNSA. The V segment lost 5 bases and the J segment 7 bases; nucleotides outside the gene matches: 14. CDR3: CASSPAGLAGAYGEQYF. Here the CDR3 DNA reads TGTGCCAGCAGCCCCGCTGGACTAGCGGGAGCCTATGGGGAGCAGTACTTC. Full variable domain (remainder filled in from reference TRBV7-2 and TRBJ2-7): GAGVSQSPSNKVTEKGKDVELRCDPISGHTALYWYRQSLGQGLEFLIYFQGNSAPDKSGLPSDRFSAERTGGSVSTLTIQRTQQEDSAVYLCASSPAGLAGAYGEQYFGPGTRLTVT.

The chain carries TRBV6-1 and TRBJ2-1; TRBD2 matches 9 bases. CDR3 length: 15 amino acids. With 1 base clipped from V and 6 bases from J, the junction kept 4 bases outside the gene matches. Germline CDR1 and CDR2: MNHNS and SASEGT. CDR3 region: CASSEVVAGANEQFF. The CDR3, as DNA: TGTGCCAGCAGTGAAGTAGTAGCGGGGGCCAATGAGCAGTTCTTC.

V usage is TRBV6-5 and J usage is TRBJ2-2; tentatively, D is TRBD2 (5 bases). The CDR3 covers 16 residues. Trimming removed 2 bases at V and 5 bases at J, with 15 bases between. Per the germline V gene, CDR1 is MNHEY and CDR2 is SVGAGI. In DNA, the CDR3 is TGTGCCAGCAGTTACCTAGGCCCCTCGGGGACCGGGGAGCTGTTTTTT. Protein product: CASSYLGPSGTGELFF.

For this clone: This CDR3 is also generated by other DNA sequences in the sample. J is TRBJ2-7 and V is TRBV7-9; tentative D call: TRBD1 (6 bases). CDR1 and CDR2 from the germline V gene are SEHNR and FQNEAQ (reference sequence). This CDR3 contains 12 residues. V lost 1 base and J 6 bases, leaving 7 bases between the germline ends. The CDR3 DNA reads as TGTGCCAGCAGCTTAGGGGGGCGCGAGCAGTACTTC. Residues: CASSLGGREQYF.

Notes on this clone: The same CDR3 can be traced to other DNA sequences in this sample. The CDR3 protein is CAWSGDGYTF. DNA of the CDR3: TGTGCCTGGAGTGGAGACGGCTACACCTTC. This chain links TRBV30 with TRBJ1-2; D gene uncertain. This CDR3 spans 10 amino acids. Germline values: CDR1 GTSNPN, CDR2 SVGIG (reference sequence). V lost 1 base to trimming and J lost 8 bases, with 5 bases between them.

The chain recombines TRBV7-9 with TRBJ2-7; D is uncertain. Trimming left V 4 bases short and J 5 bases short, with 15 bases between. CDR3 length equals 14 residues. Looked up from germline, CDR1 is SEHNR and CDR2 is FQNEAQ (reference sequence). The CDR3: CASSCLGCAHEQYF. In nucleotides, the CDR3 is TGTGCCAGCAGCTGTCTTGGGTGCGCTCACGAGCAGTACTTC.

J is TRBJ1-4 and V is TRBV27; TRBD1 aligns across 10 bases. Looked up from germline, CDR1 is MNHEY and CDR2 is SMNVEV (reference sequence). J was trimmed by 4 bases and V by 5 bases; bases with no gene match: 4. The length of the CDR3 is 15 residues. As DNA, the CDR3 is TGTGCCAGCAGTCGGACAGGGGGTGGTAATGAAAAACTGTTTTTT. It codes for CASSRTGGGNEKLFF.

This clone has just one count. V and J are TRBV7-9 and TRBJ2-1; D not certain. Germline CDR1 reads SEHNR; CDR2 reads FQNEAQ (reference sequence). The CDR3 extends over 14 amino acids. The V end was cut by 4 bases, the J end by 4 bases, with 11 bases between. The CDR3 is CASSSPKLYNEQFF. The CDR3 nucleotides are TGTGCCAGCAGCTCCCCCAAACTTTACAATGAGCAGTTCTTC.

This clone was recorded once. The J gene is TRBJ1-5, the V gene TRBV19; 7 bases align to TRBD1. With 9 bases clipped from V and 0 bases from J, the junction kept 5 bases outside the gene matches. The germline V gene encodes CDR1 LNHDA and CDR2 SQIVND (reference sequence). The CDR3 is 14 residues long. CDR3 in amino acids: CASRDSGSNQPQHF. The CDR3 nucleotides are TGTGCCAGCCGGGACAGCGGTAGCAATCAGCCCCAGCATTTT.

V is TRBV13 and J is TRBJ2-7; possible D gene TRBD2, 5 bases. Germline CDR1 is PRHDT and CDR2 is FYEKMQ (reference sequence). V lost 1 base and J lost 6, with 10 bases in between. The CDR3 runs to 13 residues. CDR3 sequence: CASSLADLGEQYF. For the CDR3, the DNA is TGTGCCAGCAGCTTAGCGGACTTGGGCGAGCAGTACTTC.

The V gene is TRBV28, the J gene TRBJ2-5; TRBD2 might be the D (6 bases). Germline-derived CDR1 and CDR2 are MDHEN and SYDVKM. V dropped 2 bases and J dropped 5 bases, with 15 bases sitting between them. This CDR3 spans 15 amino acids. The CDR3 region has the DNA TGTGCCAGCAGTTTAACCGGGGGTACAAAGGAGACCCAGTACTTC. Protein product: CASSLTGGTKETQYF.

V is TRBV9 and J is TRBJ2-3; perhaps TRBD2 as D (5 bases). The CDR3 contains 13 residues. Germline assignment: CDR1 SGDLS and CDR2 YYNGEE. Trimming left V 8 bases short and J 2 bases short, with 12 bases between. The CDR3 reads CASSAEITDTQYF. For the CDR3, the DNA is TGTGCCAGTTCAGCGGAGATCACAGATACGCAGTATTTT.

This clone appeared a single time. At the DNA level, this CDR3 is encoded by other sequences in the same sample as well. CDR3 amino acids: CASSLALSGNTIYF. In nucleotides, the CDR3 is TGTGCCAGCAGCTTAGCGCTCTCTGGAAACACCATATATTTT. The rearrangement links TRBV7-2 to TRBJ1-3; D is ambiguous. The CDR3 sequence is 14 residues long. CDR1 and CDR2 (germline): SGHTA, FQGNSA. With 0 bases removed from V and 0 bases from J, the gap between germline ends came to 3 bases.

Notes on this clone: The same CDR3 can be traced to other DNA sequences in this sample. V gene TRBV4-1 combines with J gene TRBJ2-7; no firm D call. Trimming left V 3 bases short and J 0 bases short, with 9 bases between. The CDR3 covers 14 residues. Germline CDR1 and CDR2: MGHRA and YSYEKL. The CDR3 is CASSHGDSSYEQYF. The CDR3 DNA reads TGCGCCAGCAGCCATGGGGATAGCTCCTACGAGCAGTACTTC.

This sequence joins TRBV6-1 and TRBJ2-7; no clear D gene. CDR3 length: 12 residues. Trimming removed 6 bases from V and 4 bases from J, with 10 bases in between. Germline CDR1 reads MNHNS; CDR2 reads SASEGT. In DNA, the CDR3 is TGTGCCAGCAGCAAAGCCGGTTACGAGCAGTACTTC. It is translated as CASSKAGYEQYF.

The chain links TRBV7-9 to TRBJ1-2, with TRBD1 identical over 8 bases. The CDR3 sequence is 11 residues long. V was clipped by 8 bases and J by 6 bases; unmatched bases: 2. The germline V gene encodes CDR1 SEHNR and CDR2 FQNEAQ (reference sequence). The CDR3 reads CASGTGDGYTF. The DNA of the CDR3 is TGTGCCAGCGGGACAGGTGATGGCTACACCTTC.

J is TRBJ2-1 and V is TRBV6-5; D unresolved. V was trimmed by 4 bases and J by 6 bases, leaving 10 bases between them. Germline V gene sequence: CDR1 MNHEY, CDR2 SVGAGI. The CDR3 sequence is 13 residues long. CDR3: CASSLGLPNEQFF. As DNA, the CDR3 is TGTGCCAGCAGTTTGGGCTTGCCCAATGAGCAGTTCTTC.

This clone was counted a single time. The genes are TRBV6-5 and TRBJ2-2; a possible D gene is TRBD1 (5 bases). Trimming took off 0 bases at V and 4 bases at J, with 12 bases between the two ends. CDR1 and CDR2 (germline): MNHEY, SVGAGI. The CDR3 contains 16 residues. DNA for the CDR3: TGTGCCAGCAGTTACTCGGTAGGGGCCGCCACCGGGGAGCTGTTTTTT. Encoded protein: CASSYSVGAATGELFF.

V and J are TRBV30 and TRBJ2-3; D is uncertain. V dropped 0 bases and J dropped 2 bases, with 9 bases sitting between them. The CDR3 has 14 residues. Germline CDR1 GTSNPN, CDR2 SVGIG (reference sequence). DNA for the CDR3: TGTGCCTGGAGTGTAGGAGCTTTCACAGATACGCAGTATTTT. Its protein product is CAWSVGAFTDTQYF. The variable domain in full, with the rest retrieved from reference TRBV30 and TRBJ2-3, is SQTIHQWPATLVQPVGSPLSLECTVEGTSNPNLYWYRQAAGRGLQLLFYSVGIGQISSEVPQNLSASRPQDRQFILSSKKLLLSDSGFYLCAWSVGAFTDTQYFGPGTRLTVL.

V usage is TRBV5-4 and J usage is TRBJ2-1; unclear D gene. Trimming shortened V by 3 bases and J by 4 bases, and 8 bases separated the two germline ends. This CDR3 spans 13 amino acids. Germline assignment: CDR1 SGHNT and CDR2 YYREEE (reference sequence). The DNA of the CDR3 is TGTGCCAGCAGCTCGGACGCTTACAATGAGCAGTTCTTC. Amino acids: CASSSDAYNEQFF.

The chain recombines TRBV7-9 with TRBJ1-1; tentatively, D is TRBD1 (6 bases). The CDR3 extends over 16 amino acids. CDR1 is SEHNR, CDR2 FQNEAQ, per germline (reference sequence). V was trimmed by 4 bases and J by 1 base, leaving 16 bases between them. The CDR3 DNA is TGTGCCAGCAGCTCCATGGGGGGCCTGGCGAACACTGAAGCTTTCTTT. It translates to CASSSMGGLANTEAFF.

The chain employs TRBV27 and TRBJ1-3, with a weak D call TRBD1 (5 bases). The ends were cut back, 5 bases at V and 2 bases at J, with 16 bases in the middle. Germline CDR1 reads MNHEY; CDR2 reads SMNVEV (reference sequence). The CDR3 runs to 16 residues. The CDR3 reads CASSLTREHPGNTIYF. Written as DNA, the CDR3 is TGTGCCAGCAGTCTAACCAGGGAGCACCCTGGAAACACCATATATTTT.

J is TRBJ1-5 and V is TRBV23-1, with D maybe TRBD1 (6 bases). TRBV23-1 is given ORF status, its function remaining uncertain. The V end lost 1 base, the J end lost 1 base, and 14 bases lay between the germline ends. CDR3 size: 17 residues. The CDR3 DNA reads TGCGCCAGCAGTCAATTATGGCCCAGGGGCAGCAATCAGCCCCAGCATTTT. Translation: CASSQLWPRGSNQPQHF.

This chain joins TRBV27 and TRBJ2-3; D is unresolved. V dropped 7 bases and J dropped 5 bases, with 10 bases sitting between them. Germline V gives CDR1 MNHEY, CDR2 SMNVEV (reference sequence). CDR3 size: 12 residues. CDR3 sequence (DNA): TGTGCCAGCATGGCTAGTATAGATACGCAGTATTTT. This gives the protein CASMASIDTQYF.